These 23 T cell receptor beta chains originate from one sample sequenced in a study of T cells in Graves' hyperthyroidism and ophthalmopathy. RNA transcripts yielded amplified TCR beta CDR3 regions. When the TCR CDR3 underwent first-round RT-PCR, the HTBI primer set was used. TCRdb redid the calling of the multiplex PCR reads with MiXCR, one entry per CDR3 protein. Here the sample spans 450,000 to 650,000 distinct CDR3 sequences, around 21% being singletons. The sequenced sample consisted of blood. The receptors were gathered from a man aged 18 to 30 with Graves' hyperthyroidism.

The V and J genes are TRBV12-3 or TRBV12-4 and TRBJ1-5; 11 nucleotides align to TRBD1. J lost 9 bases, V lost 5 bases, and 6 bases had no gene match. The CDR3 covers 14 residues. CDR3 amino acids: CASSHGQGARPQHF. In nucleotides, the CDR3 is TGTGCCAGCAGTCACGGACAGGGGGCCCGGCCCCAGCATTTT.

This clonotype was observed at least ten times. The junction departs from germline at one end; a sequencing error may be responsible. The V call is TRBV30, the J call TRBJ1-2; TRBD1 is a possible D gene (6 bases). The CDR3 extends over 14 amino acids. Germline V gene lookup returns CDR1 GTSNPN and CDR2 SVGIG (reference sequence). CDR3 sequence (DNA): TGTGCCCGGAGTGTAACCGGGACATGGAGTGGCTACACCTTC. Protein: CARSVTGTWSGYTF.

This clonotype was recorded at least ten times. The genes are TRBV11-2 and TRBJ2-7; the D gene is possibly TRBD1 (5 bases). Between the trimmed V and J ends, which lost 1 base and 3 bases, there was a span of 13 bases. This CDR3 spans 15 amino acids. Germline CDR1 reads SGHAT; CDR2 reads FQNNGV. For the CDR3, the DNA is TGTGCCAGCAGCTTAGGTAGCCAGGGTTTCTACGAGCAGTACTTC. The encoded protein is CASSLGSQGFYEQYF.

In its sample, this clonotype was seen a few times. This sequence joins TRBV6-2 or TRBV6-3 and TRBJ1-1, with TRBD1 identical over 7 bases. This CDR3 contains 12 residues. V lost 5 bases to trimming and J lost 10 bases; unmatched junction nucleotides: 7. Per germline, CDR1 MNHEY and CDR2 SVGEGT. For the CDR3, the DNA is TGTGCCAGCAGTGCAACGACAGGGAGAGCTTTCTTT. Protein product: CASSATTGRAFF.

Worth noting for this clonotype: Mismatch with germline at one junction end may stem from a read error. The chain uses TRBV7-2 and TRBJ1-5, with D uncertain. The germline V gene has CDR1 SGHTA and CDR2 FQGNSA. The CDR3 is 15 residues long. The CDR3 region is CASSLWGSYNQHQHF. The CDR3 nucleotides read TGTGCCAGCAGCTTATGGGGATCCTACAATCAGCACCAGCATTTT.

This clonotype was seen more than once but under ten times. V usage is TRBV11-2 and J usage is TRBJ1-5; possibly TRBD1 for D (6 bases). The CDR3 is made up of 15 amino acids. CDR1 SGHAT and CDR2 FQNNGV come from the germline V gene. The V end lost 4 bases, the J end lost 7 bases, and 17 bases lay between the germline ends. CDR3 nucleotide sequence: TGTGCCAGCAGCTCCGGGACAACCTACGTCCAGCCCCAGCATTTT. Residues: CASSSGTTYVQPQHF.

This clonotype occurred many times. CDR3 loop: CASSWGTGVYEQYF. The CDR3 DNA follows: TGTGCCAGCAGTTGGGGTACAGGGGTCTACGAGCAGTACTTC. The chain combines TRBV6-5 with TRBJ2-7; 7 nucleotides match TRBD1. Per germline, CDR1 MNHEY and CDR2 SVGAGI. J was trimmed by 3 bases and V by 4 bases; bases with no gene match: 6. The length of the CDR3 is 14 residues.

In this sample, this clonotype turned up many times. The V call is TRBV6-2 or TRBV6-3, the J call TRBJ2-7; 9 bases map to TRBD1. This CDR3 is 14 amino acids long. V dropped 5 bases and J dropped 6; count of bases not matched to a gene: 8. Germline V gene sequence: CDR1 MNHEY, CDR2 SVGEGT. CDR3 loop: CASSQTGTGTEQYF. As DNA, the CDR3 is TGTGCCAGCAGTCAAACCGGGACAGGGACCGAGCAGTACTTC.

V gene TRBV30 combines with J gene TRBJ2-7; weak D call: TRBD1 (6 bases). The length of the CDR3 is 14 residues. Germline V gene sequence: CDR1 GTSNPN, CDR2 SVGIG (reference sequence). The ends were cut back, 3 bases at V and 5 bases at J, with 17 bases in the middle. DNA of the CDR3: TGTGCCTGGAGCCCTCACTCGGGACACCACGAGCAGTACTTC. Amino acid sequence: CAWSPHSGHHEQYF.

The V and J genes are TRBV27 and TRBJ1-5; tentative D call: TRBD1 (6 bases). The ends were cut back, 5 bases at V and 0 bases at J, with 11 bases in the middle. The CDR3 totals 15 residues. Germline CDR1 reads MNHEY; CDR2 reads SMNVEV (reference sequence). CDR3 bases: TGTGCCAGCAGTGAAAGGGGGGGTAGCAATCAGCCCCAGCATTTT. Encoded protein: CASSERGGSNQPQHF.

There are many counts of this clonotype. A much larger clone lies a single base off, so this may be a read error. The chain couples TRBV6-5 to TRBJ1-2; 12 nucleotides agree with TRBD1. The CDR3 length is 15 residues. The J segment lost 4 bases and the V segment lost 1 base, leaving 1 base of the junction unmatched. Germline lookup yields CDR1 MNHEY and CDR2 SVGAGI. This CDR3 reads CASSYLGQGAYGYTF. The CDR3 DNA sequence: TGTGCCAGCAGTTACTTGGGACAGGGGGCCTATGGCTACACCTTC.

This clonotype occurred a few times. The chain employs TRBV20-1 and TRBJ2-5, with D perhaps TRBD2 (6 bases). This CDR3 region has 15 residues. Germline CDR1 and CDR2: DFQATT and SNEGSKA (reference sequence). V was trimmed by 2 bases and J by 5 bases, leaving 18 bases between them. The DNA of the CDR3 is TGCAGTGCTAGACTTCCCTCAACGGAGGGGGAGACCCAGTACTTC. Protein sequence: CSARLPSTEGETQYF.

This clonotype has ten or more counts. The chain uses TRBV6-1 and TRBJ2-2; D call uncertain. Trimming left V 8 bases short and J 6 bases short, with 16 bases between. The CDR3 is made up of 14 amino acids. Germline V gives CDR1 MNHNS, CDR2 SASEGT. The CDR3 protein is CASARDIVPGELFF. The DNA for the CDR3 is TGTGCCAGCGCCCGAGACATCGTCCCCGGGGAGCTGTTTTTT.

As to this clonotype: A much larger clone is a single base away; this may be a read error. The gene calls are TRBV6-2 or TRBV6-3 and TRBJ2-5; 9 bases match TRBD1. The CDR3 length is 16 residues. Germline lookup yields CDR1 MNHEY and CDR2 SVGEGT. CDR3 residues: CAGSYNGRTGEETQYF. The CDR3 region has the DNA TGTGCCGGCAGTTACAACGGTCGGACAGGGGAAGAGACCCAGTACTTC.

J is TRBJ1-1 and V is TRBV12-3 or TRBV12-4; D is ambiguous. Trimming left V 6 bases short and J 11 bases short, with 19 bases between. CDR3 length: 13 amino acids. In DNA, the CDR3 is TGTGCCAGCAGCCCACCCGGCCCACGGTATGCTTTCTTT. This translates into CASSPPGPRYAFF.

This clonotype appeared many times. The chain recombines TRBV6-1 with TRBJ1-2, with 10 bases fitting TRBD1. V trimming: 5 bases; J trimming: 4 bases; junction bases outside the gene matches: 10. Germline CDR1 and CDR2: MNHNS and SASEGT. This CDR3 contains 16 residues. CDR3 amino acids: CASSTLTTGGSYGYTF. The CDR3 DNA follows: TGTGCCAGCAGTACCCTAACGACAGGGGGCAGCTATGGCTACACCTTC.

This clonotype showed up just a few times. V is TRBV7-2 and J is TRBJ1-5, with D unresolved. CDR1 and CDR2 from the germline V gene are SGHTA and FQGNSA. The V and J ends lost 1 base and 7 bases respectively, with 14 bases between them. This CDR3 region has 15 residues. The CDR3: CASSLVVSSEQPQHF. The CDR3 DNA is TGTGCCAGCAGCTTAGTAGTCAGTTCGGAACAGCCCCAGCATTTT.

This clonotype has ten or more counts. One end of the junction fails to match germline, which may point to a read error. This sequence joins TRBV28 and TRBJ1-2; no clear D gene. CDR3 size: 12 residues. Germline CDR1 and CDR2: MDHEN and SYDVKM. The CDR3 region has the DNA TGTGCCAGCGGTGGACTGAACTATGGCTACGCCTTC. It codes for CASGGLNYGYAF.

This clonotype was observed at least ten times. The chain has TRBV12-3 or TRBV12-4 and TRBJ2-6; D ambiguous. The CDR3 runs 15 residues. V was pared by 7 bases and J by 0 bases, with 10 bases between. The CDR3 is CASTPGPSGANVLTF. The CDR3 DNA reads as TGTGCCAGCACCCCGGGTCCCTCTGGGGCCAACGTCCTGACTTTC.

This clonotype was counted many times. This chain uses TRBV7-9 with TRBJ2-5, with D hard to call. The CDR3 is 14 amino acids. CDR1 SEHNR and CDR2 FQNEAQ come from the germline V gene (reference sequence). Trimming shortened V by 1 base and J by 2 bases, and 8 bases separated the two germline ends. CDR3 region: CASSLVSEQETQYF. CDR3 DNA sequence: TGTGCCAGCAGCTTAGTGTCGGAACAAGAGACCCAGTACTTC.

Ten or more counts support this clonotype. The chain joins TRBV19 to TRBJ1-1; D gene unclear. The V and J ends lost 2 bases and 11 bases respectively, with 21 bases between them. From germline, CDR1 is LNHDA and CDR2 SQIVND (reference sequence). The CDR3 is 15 residues long. CDR3 DNA: TGTGCCAGTAGTATAATGGCCGGGGATCCCGGGATGGCTTTCTTT. Translating gives CASSIMAGDPGMAFF.

This clonotype was detected ten times or more. This chain joins TRBV11-2 and TRBJ2-7; D is undetermined. Germline assignment: CDR1 SGHAT and CDR2 FQNNGV. Trimming cost V 4 bases and J 3 bases, with 10 bases left between them. This CDR3 region has 13 residues. The CDR3 DNA sequence: TGTGCCAGCAGCTCGGCCCTTAACTACGAGCAGTACTTC. Protein: CASSSALNYEQYF.

This clonotype showed up many times. The chain joins TRBV12-5 to TRBJ1-1; possible D gene TRBD1, 6 bases. Germline assignment: CDR1 LGHNT and CDR2 FRNRAP. The CDR3 has 17 residues. V was pared by 0 bases and J by 3 bases, with 17 bases between. The CDR3 loop is CASGLVLVGGVYTEAFF. The CDR3 region has the DNA TGTGCTAGTGGTTTGGTACTTGTGGGGGGCGTGTACACTGAAGCTTTCTTT.